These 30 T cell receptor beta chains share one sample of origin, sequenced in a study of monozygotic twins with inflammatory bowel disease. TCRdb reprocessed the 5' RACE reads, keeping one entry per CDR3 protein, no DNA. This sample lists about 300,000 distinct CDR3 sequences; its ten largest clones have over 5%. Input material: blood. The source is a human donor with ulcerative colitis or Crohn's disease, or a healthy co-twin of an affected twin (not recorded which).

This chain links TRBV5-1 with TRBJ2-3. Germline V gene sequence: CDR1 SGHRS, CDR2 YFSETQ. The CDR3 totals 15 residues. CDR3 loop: CASSLSLTNTDTQYF.

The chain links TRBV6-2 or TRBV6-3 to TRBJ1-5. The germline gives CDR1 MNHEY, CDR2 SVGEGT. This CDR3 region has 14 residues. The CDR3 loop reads CASSYSGMNQPQHF.

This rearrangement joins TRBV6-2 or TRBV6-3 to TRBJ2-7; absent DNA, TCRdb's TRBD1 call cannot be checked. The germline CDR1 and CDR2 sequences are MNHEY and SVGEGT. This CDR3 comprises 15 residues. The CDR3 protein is CASSPDRTVTYEQYF.

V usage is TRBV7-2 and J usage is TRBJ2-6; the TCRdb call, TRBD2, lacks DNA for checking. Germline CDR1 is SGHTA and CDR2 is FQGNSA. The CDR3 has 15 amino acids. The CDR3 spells CASTGGGSGANVLTF.

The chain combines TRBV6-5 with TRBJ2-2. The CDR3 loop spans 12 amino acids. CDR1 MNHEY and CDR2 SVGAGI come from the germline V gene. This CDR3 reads CASSYGTGELFF.

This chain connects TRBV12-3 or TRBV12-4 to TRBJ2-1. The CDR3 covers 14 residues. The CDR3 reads CASSKISSYNEQFF.

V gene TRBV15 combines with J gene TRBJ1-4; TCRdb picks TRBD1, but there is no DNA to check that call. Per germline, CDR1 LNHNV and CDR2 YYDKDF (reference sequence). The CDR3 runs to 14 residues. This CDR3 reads CATRARQGTEKLFF.

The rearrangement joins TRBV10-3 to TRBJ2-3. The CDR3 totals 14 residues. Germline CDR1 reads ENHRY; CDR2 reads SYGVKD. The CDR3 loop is CAISGRTSTDTQCF.

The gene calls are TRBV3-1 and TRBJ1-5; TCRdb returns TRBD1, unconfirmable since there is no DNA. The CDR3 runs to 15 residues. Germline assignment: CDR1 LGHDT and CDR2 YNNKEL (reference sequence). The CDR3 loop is CASSQGVTENQPQHF.

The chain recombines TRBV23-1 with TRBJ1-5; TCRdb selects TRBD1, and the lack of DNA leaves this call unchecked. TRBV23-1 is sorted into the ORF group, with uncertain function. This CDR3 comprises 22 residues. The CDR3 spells CASSLSTKSPGANTAISQPQHF.

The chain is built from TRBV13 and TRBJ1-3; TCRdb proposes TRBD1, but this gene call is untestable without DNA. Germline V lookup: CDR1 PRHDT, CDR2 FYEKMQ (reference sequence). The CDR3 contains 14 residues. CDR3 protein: CASSLGTGGNTIYF.

The CDR3 here is CATSRDGGGTVETQYF. The chain employs TRBV15 and TRBJ2-5; TCRdb picks TRBD1, but there is no DNA to check that call. Germline V gives CDR1 LNHNV, CDR2 YYDKDF (reference sequence). CDR3 size: 16 residues.

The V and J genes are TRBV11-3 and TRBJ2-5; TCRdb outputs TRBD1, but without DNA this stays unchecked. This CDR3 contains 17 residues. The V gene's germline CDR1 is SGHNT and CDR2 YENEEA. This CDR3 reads CASSPRLGGANQETQYF.

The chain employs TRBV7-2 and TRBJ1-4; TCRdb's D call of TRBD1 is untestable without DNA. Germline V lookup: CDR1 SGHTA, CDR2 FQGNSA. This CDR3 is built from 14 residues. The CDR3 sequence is CASSLGGRNEKLFF.

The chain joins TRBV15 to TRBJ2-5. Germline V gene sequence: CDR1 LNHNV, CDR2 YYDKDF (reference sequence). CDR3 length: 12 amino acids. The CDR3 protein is CATSRGGETQYF. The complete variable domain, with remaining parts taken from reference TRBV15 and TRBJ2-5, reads DAMVIQNPRYQVTQFGKPVTLSCSQTLNHNVMYWYQQKSSQAPKLLFHYYDKDFNNEADTPDNFQSRRPNTSFCFLDIRSPGLGDTAMYLCATSRGGETQYFGPGTRLLVL.

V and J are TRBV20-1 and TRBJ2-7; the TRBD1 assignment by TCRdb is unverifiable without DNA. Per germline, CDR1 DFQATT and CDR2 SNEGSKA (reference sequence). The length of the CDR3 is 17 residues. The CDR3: CSARDPEGGWASYEQYF.

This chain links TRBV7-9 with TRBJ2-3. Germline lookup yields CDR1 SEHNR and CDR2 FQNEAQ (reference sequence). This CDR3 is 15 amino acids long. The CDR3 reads CASSPSRTSTDTQYF.

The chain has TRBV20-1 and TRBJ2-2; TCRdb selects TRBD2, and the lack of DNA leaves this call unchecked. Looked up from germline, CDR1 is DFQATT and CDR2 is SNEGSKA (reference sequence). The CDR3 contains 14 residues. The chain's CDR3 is CSVLGGANTGELFF.

CDR3 in amino acids: CASSLRTGGETQYF. The chain couples TRBV11-2 to TRBJ2-5; TCRdb's D call, TRBD1, is unchecked because there is no DNA. CDR1 SGHAT and CDR2 FQNNGV come from the germline V gene. CDR3 length: 14 residues.

The CDR3 protein is CASSLCPGQGLCGYTF. V usage is TRBV28 and J usage is TRBJ1-2; TCRdb outputs TRBD1, but without DNA this stays unchecked. Germline V CDR1 and CDR2: MDHEN, SYDVKM. The CDR3 loop spans 16 amino acids.

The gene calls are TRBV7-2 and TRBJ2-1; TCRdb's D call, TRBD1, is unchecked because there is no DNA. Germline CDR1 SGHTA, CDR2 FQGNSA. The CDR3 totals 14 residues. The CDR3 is CASSPRTGLGEQFF.

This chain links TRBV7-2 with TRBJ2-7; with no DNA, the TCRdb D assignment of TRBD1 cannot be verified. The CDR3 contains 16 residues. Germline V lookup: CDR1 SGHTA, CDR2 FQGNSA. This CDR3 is CASSSLHPDEGHEQYF.

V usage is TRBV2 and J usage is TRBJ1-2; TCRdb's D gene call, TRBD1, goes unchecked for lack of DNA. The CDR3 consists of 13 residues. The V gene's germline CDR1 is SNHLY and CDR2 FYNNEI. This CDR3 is CASRTQGLYGYTF.

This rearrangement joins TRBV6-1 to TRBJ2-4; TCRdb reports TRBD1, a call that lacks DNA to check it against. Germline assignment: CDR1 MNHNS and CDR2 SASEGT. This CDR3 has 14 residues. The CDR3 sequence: CASSPGQGSVIQYF.

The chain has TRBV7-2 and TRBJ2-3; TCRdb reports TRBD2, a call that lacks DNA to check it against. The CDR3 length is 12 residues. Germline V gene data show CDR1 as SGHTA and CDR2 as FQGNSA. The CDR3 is CASSSTRNTQYF.

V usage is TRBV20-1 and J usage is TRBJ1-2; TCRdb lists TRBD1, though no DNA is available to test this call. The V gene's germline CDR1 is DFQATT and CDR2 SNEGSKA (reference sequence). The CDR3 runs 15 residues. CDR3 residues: CSAPRQGKANYGYTF.

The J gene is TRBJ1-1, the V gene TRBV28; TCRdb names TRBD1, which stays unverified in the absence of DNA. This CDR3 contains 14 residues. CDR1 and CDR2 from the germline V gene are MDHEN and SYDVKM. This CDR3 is CASSRDSYNTEAFF.

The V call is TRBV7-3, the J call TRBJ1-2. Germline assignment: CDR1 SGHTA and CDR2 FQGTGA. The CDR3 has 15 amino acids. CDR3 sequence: CASSPNAEHYLGYTF.

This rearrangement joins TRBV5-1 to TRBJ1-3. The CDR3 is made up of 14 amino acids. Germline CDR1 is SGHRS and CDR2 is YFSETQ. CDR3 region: CASSLSSSGNTIYF.

The CDR3 sequence: CASSLGTGTGLLRKETQYF. This sequence joins TRBV11-2 and TRBJ2-5; TCRdb names TRBD1, which stays unverified in the absence of DNA. Germline CDR1 and CDR2: SGHAT and FQNNGV. The CDR3 loop spans 19 amino acids.